This TCR beta chain was identified during a study of technical replicates of blood from several donors. Generated by immunoSEQ multiplex PCR, the TCRdb table keeps only in-frame clones and is missing some. Of around 76,000 clones in the sample, approximately 90% were seen once. The CDR3 has 16 amino acids. Trimming removed 0 bases from V and 0 bases from J; junction bases left unmatched: 2. The germline V gene encodes CDR1 MNHNY and CDR2 SVGAGI (reference sequence). The sequenced sample was T cells isolated from PBMCs. The sequence derives from a human donor in good health. The genes are TRBV6-6 and TRBJ2-7, with 10 bases aligning to TRBD1. This CDR3 is CASSYSGTGVSYEQYF. Here the CDR3 DNA reads TGTGCCAGCAGTTACTCAGGGACAGGGGTCTCCTACGAGCAGTACTTC.